Listed below are T cell receptor beta chains from one sample, sequenced in a study of identical twins. TCRdb analysed the 5' RACE reads with MiXCR anew, one entry per CDR3 protein. The table shows roughly 1.6 million distinct CDR3 sequences, with around 33% occurring only once. The sequenced material came from cord blood. Receptor source: a newborn girl in good health. CDR3s include the opening cysteine and the closing phenylalanine or tryptophan. Each record gives: V gene, clone size, D gene, J gene, CDR3 DNA, CDR3 protein. A D gene is named only where the DNA matches it firmly. Where a row states a size, it is once, few, many or the class of an expanded clone; other rows omit it.

V gene: TRBV20-1
clone size: .
D gene: .
J gene: TRBJ2-7
CDR3 DNA: TGCAGTGCCGCCGGGCGCGGCTACGAGCAGTACTTC
CDR3 protein: CSAAGRGYEQYF

V gene: TRBV18
clone size: .
D gene: .
J gene: TRBJ2-7
CDR3 DNA: TGTGCCAGCTCACCATCTACCGCCCGCGAGCAGTACTTC
CDR3 protein: CASSPSTAREQYF

V gene: TRBV6-5
clone size: .
D gene: .
J gene: TRBJ1-3
CDR3 DNA: TGTGCCAGCAGTTACTCGAGCTCTGGAAACACCATATATTTT
CDR3 protein: CASSYSSSGNTIYF

V gene: TRBV7-9
clone size: few
D gene: .
J gene: TRBJ2-1
CDR3 DNA: TGTGCCAGCAGCCCGAGGGGGGGCTACTCCTACAATGAGCAGTTCTTC
CDR3 protein: CASSPRGGYSYNEQFF

V gene: TRBV5-1
clone size: few
D gene: .
J gene: TRBJ1-5
CDR3 DNA: TGCGCCAGCAGCTTGGGGATCCTTAATGGCAATCAGCCCCAGCATTTT
CDR3 protein: CASSLGILNGNQPQHF

V gene: TRBV20-1
clone size: .
D gene: .
J gene: TRBJ2-3
CDR3 DNA: TGCAGTGCTAGTCCCGGGAGCGGGTCAGATACGCAGTATTTT
CDR3 protein: CSASPGSGSDTQYF

V gene: TRBV5-1
clone size: .
D gene: .
J gene: TRBJ2-7
CDR3 DNA: TGCGCCAGCAGCTTTCGTCTAGTGGGCTCCTACGAGCAGTACTTC
CDR3 protein: CASSFRLVGSYEQYF

V gene: TRBV11-2
clone size: .
D gene: .
J gene: TRBJ1-6
CDR3 DNA: TGTGCCAGCAGCAAAAACAGGGATTCACCCCTCCACTTT
CDR3 protein: CASSKNRDSPLHF

V gene: TRBV7-2
clone size: few
D gene: TRBD2
J gene: TRBJ2-2
CDR3 DNA: TGTGCCAGCAGCACTAGCGGGAGCACCGGGGAGCTGTTTTTT
CDR3 protein: CASSTSGSTGELFF

V gene: TRBV10-3
clone size: few
D gene: TRBD2
J gene: TRBJ2-7
CDR3 DNA: TGTGCCATCCTCGGACTAGTCGGTCGGGAGCAGTACTTC
CDR3 protein: CAILGLVGREQYF

V gene: TRBV7-9
clone size: few
D gene: TRBD2
J gene: TRBJ2-3
CDR3 DNA: TGTGCCAGCAGCTTAGGAGAACGGCGGGAGGCCTTACCAGATACGCAGTATTTT
CDR3 protein: CASSLGERREALPDTQYF

V gene: TRBV19
clone size: .
D gene: TRBD1
J gene: TRBJ2-7
CDR3 DNA: TGTGCCAGTAGTGCAACAGGGGGCCCCCGAAGCGAGCAGTACTTC
CDR3 protein: CASSATGGPRSEQYF

V gene: TRBV20-1
clone size: few
D gene: .
J gene: TRBJ2-1
CDR3 DNA: TGCAGTGCTAGTGCGGGAAACTCCTACAATGAGCAGTTCTTC
CDR3 protein: CSASAGNSYNEQFF

V gene: TRBV11-1
clone size: once
D gene: .
J gene: TRBJ1-1
CDR3 DNA: TGTGCCAGCAGCCCATTCCGGGATATGAACACTGAAGCTTTCTTT
CDR3 protein: CASSPFRDMNTEAFF

V gene: TRBV4-2
clone size: .
D gene: TRBD2
J gene: TRBJ2-1
CDR3 DNA: TGTGCCAGCAGCCAAGATAGCCCGGGACTAGTTCCGTTCTTC
CDR3 protein: CASSQDSPGLVPFF

V gene: TRBV20-1
clone size: many
D gene: TRBD2
J gene: TRBJ2-7
CDR3 DNA: TGCAGTGCTAGGGATTCGGGGGGAAGCTCCTACGAGCAGTACTTC
CDR3 protein: CSARDSGGSSYEQYF

V gene: TRBV6-6
clone size: few
D gene: .
J gene: TRBJ1-6
CDR3 DNA: TGTGCCAGCAGACGGGACGGCCTCTCCTATAATTCACCCCTCCACTTT
CDR3 protein: CASRRDGLSYNSPLHF

V gene: TRBV29-1
clone size: .
D gene: TRBD2
J gene: TRBJ2-1
CDR3 DNA: TGCAGCGTTGGCCTAGCGGGACGGGATGAGCAGTTCTTC
CDR3 protein: CSVGLAGRDEQFF

V gene: TRBV20-1
clone size: .
D gene: TRBD1
J gene: TRBJ1-1
CDR3 DNA: TGCAGTGCTAGCCGGGGACAGGGGGCGCGGTTGGACACTGAAGCTTTCTTT
CDR3 protein: CSASRGQGARLDTEAFF

V gene: TRBV20-1
clone size: few
D gene: TRBD1
J gene: TRBJ1-6
CDR3 DNA: TGCAGTGCTAGGAAAGAGACAGGGGCGTACTATAATTCACCCCTCCACTTT
CDR3 protein: CSARKETGAYYNSPLHF

V gene: TRBV28
clone size: .
D gene: .
J gene: TRBJ2-3
CDR3 DNA: TGTGCCAGCAGGCAGGTCCCTAACACAGATACGCAGTATTTT
CDR3 protein: CASRQVPNTDTQYF

V gene: TRBV10-2
clone size: .
D gene: TRBD1
J gene: TRBJ1-2
CDR3 DNA: TGCGCCAGAAGTACAAAGGGGGACAGGGCGTATGGCTACACCTTC
CDR3 protein: CARSTKGDRAYGYTF

V gene: TRBV21-1
clone size: .
D gene: .
J gene: TRBJ2-3
CDR3 DNA: TGTGCCAGCAGCAAAGTTCCTAGCGGGGGGGCGGAAGATACGCAGTATTTT
CDR3 protein: CASSKVPSGGAEDTQYF

V gene: TRBV11-2
clone size: many
D gene: .
J gene: TRBJ2-4
CDR3 DNA: TGTGCCAGCAGGGTCTTAGCCAAAAACATTCAGTACTTC
CDR3 protein: CASRVLAKNIQYF

V gene: TRBV29-1
clone size: few
D gene: .
J gene: TRBJ1-1
CDR3 DNA: TGCAGCGTCCGACGAGGGGGGAGGGGTTTGGACACTGAAGCTTTCTTT
CDR3 protein: CSVRRGGRGLDTEAFF

V gene: TRBV10-3
clone size: few
D gene: .
J gene: TRBJ1-6
CDR3 DNA: TGTGCCATCAGTGAGCCACCGAGCGGGTCCCTCCACTTT
CDR3 protein: CAISEPPSGSLHF

V gene: TRBV20-1
clone size: once
D gene: .
J gene: TRBJ1-5
CDR3 DNA: TGCAGTGCTAGAGTGACCGGGACCGGCAATCAGCCCCAGCATTTT
CDR3 protein: CSARVTGTGNQPQHF

V gene: TRBV12-3/TRBV12-4
clone size: .
D gene: TRBD2
J gene: TRBJ2-7
CDR3 DNA: TGTGCCAGCAGTCCCGGGACTAGCGGGAGGGCCTACAATGAGCAGTACTTC
CDR3 protein: CASSPGTSGRAYNEQYF

V gene: TRBV4-1
clone size: .
D gene: .
J gene: TRBJ1-2
CDR3 DNA: TGCGCCAGCAGCCAAACTGGCGGGGGGGATAATGGCTACACCTTC
CDR3 protein: CASSQTGGGDNGYTF

V gene: TRBV28
clone size: .
D gene: .
J gene: TRBJ2-7
CDR3 DNA: TGTGCCAGCAGTTCACAAGGGGGAAGTATAGGGTCCTACGAGCAGTACTTC
CDR3 protein: CASSSQGGSIGSYEQYF

V gene: TRBV4-1
clone size: .
D gene: .
J gene: TRBJ2-2
CDR3 DNA: TGCGCCAGCAGCCCGTTATACGGGCCCAACACCGGGGAGCTGTTTTTT
CDR3 protein: CASSPLYGPNTGELFF

V gene: TRBV10-3
clone size: few
D gene: TRBD2
J gene: TRBJ2-7
CDR3 DNA: TGTGCCATCAGTGGGTGGCGGGAGGGCTCCTACGAGCAGTACTTC
CDR3 protein: CAISGWREGSYEQYF

V gene: TRBV5-1
clone size: .
D gene: TRBD2
J gene: TRBJ2-1
CDR3 DNA: TGCGCCAGCAGCTTGGTAACTAGCGTGGGCTCCTACAATGAGCAGTTCTTC
CDR3 protein: CASSLVTSVGSYNEQFF

V gene: TRBV7-9
clone size: .
D gene: TRBD1
J gene: TRBJ1-2
CDR3 DNA: TGTGCCAGCAGCTTCCCGGGACAGATGGGGCACTACACCTTC
CDR3 protein: CASSFPGQMGHYTF

V gene: TRBV10-2
clone size: .
D gene: TRBD2
J gene: TRBJ2-3
CDR3 DNA: TGCGCCAGCACGTTGGGGGGGGTCGCAGATACGCAGTATTTT
CDR3 protein: CASTLGGVADTQYF

V gene: TRBV2
clone size: few
D gene: .
J gene: TRBJ1-5
CDR3 DNA: TGTGCCAGCAGTGGGTGGAGGGATAGCAATCAGCCCCAGCATTTT
CDR3 protein: CASSGWRDSNQPQHF

V gene: TRBV19
clone size: once
D gene: TRBD1
J gene: TRBJ2-7
CDR3 DNA: TGTGCCAGTAGTATCCGGACAGGGTTCTACGAGCAGTACTTC
CDR3 protein: CASSIRTGFYEQYF

V gene: TRBV29-1
clone size: many
D gene: .
J gene: TRBJ2-1
CDR3 DNA: TGCAGCCACCGGGACTCCCCGTACAATGAGCAGTTCTTC
CDR3 protein: CSHRDSPYNEQFF

V gene: TRBV18
clone size: few
D gene: .
J gene: TRBJ2-4
CDR3 DNA: TGTGCCAGCCAAACAGGCGCCAAAAACATTCAGTACTTC
CDR3 protein: CASQTGAKNIQYF

V gene: TRBV20-1
clone size: .
D gene: .
J gene: TRBJ1-1
CDR3 DNA: TGCAGTGCTAGAGGCATAACTGGGTGGGTAAACACTGAAGCTTTCTTT
CDR3 protein: CSARGITGWVNTEAFF

V gene: TRBV20-1
clone size: .
D gene: .
J gene: TRBJ2-7
CDR3 DNA: TGCAGTGTCGTAGGACTCAGACCGTACGAGCAGTACTTC
CDR3 protein: CSVVGLRPYEQYF

V gene: TRBV3-1
clone size: few
D gene: .
J gene: TRBJ2-2
CDR3 DNA: TGTGCCAGCAGCCCCGGGACCCAGGGAACCGGGGAGCTGTTTTTT
CDR3 protein: CASSPGTQGTGELFF

V gene: TRBV5-1
clone size: .
D gene: TRBD1
J gene: TRBJ2-7
CDR3 DNA: TGCGCCAGCAGCTCCGGGGGGACAGGGGTCTACGAGCAGTACTTC
CDR3 protein: CASSSGGTGVYEQYF

V gene: TRBV3-1
clone size: few
D gene: .
J gene: TRBJ1-2
CDR3 DNA: TGTGCCAGCAGCCAAGCACTTGGAGCCTATGGCTACACCTTC
CDR3 protein: CASSQALGAYGYTF

V gene: TRBV7-2
clone size: few
D gene: TRBD2
J gene: TRBJ2-3
CDR3 DNA: TGTGCCAGCAGCTTAGGGTGGACTAGCGGGCCCACAGATACGCAGTATTTT
CDR3 protein: CASSLGWTSGPTDTQYF

V gene: TRBV10-3
clone size: few
D gene: .
J gene: TRBJ1-2
CDR3 DNA: TGTGCCATCGACAGGCTATTGGATGGCTACACCTTC
CDR3 protein: CAIDRLLDGYTF

V gene: TRBV3-1
clone size: .
D gene: .
J gene: TRBJ2-2
CDR3 DNA: TGTGCCAGCAGCCAAGGGCTTGCGGACTACACCGGGGAGCTGTTTTTT
CDR3 protein: CASSQGLADYTGELFF

V gene: TRBV4-2
clone size: .
D gene: .
J gene: TRBJ2-7
CDR3 DNA: TGTGCCAGCAGCCAGGTGGGGGGAGGGGGCTCCTACGAGCAGTACTTC
CDR3 protein: CASSQVGGGGSYEQYF

V gene: TRBV28
clone size: .
D gene: .
J gene: TRBJ2-7
CDR3 DNA: TGTGCCAGCAGTTTAATGTACTACGAGCAGTACTTC
CDR3 protein: CASSLMYYEQYF

V gene: TRBV3-1
clone size: .
D gene: TRBD2
J gene: TRBJ2-1
CDR3 DNA: TGTGCCTGCAGCCAAGGTGCAGCGGGGGGGCAGAATGAGCAGTTCTTC
CDR3 protein: CACSQGAAGGQNEQFF

V gene: TRBV6-6
clone size: many
D gene: .
J gene: TRBJ2-7
CDR3 DNA: TGTGCCAGCAGTTATGATCGGACGAGGAGGGAGCAGTACTTC
CDR3 protein: CASSYDRTRREQYF

V gene: TRBV7-2
clone size: many
D gene: .
J gene: TRBJ2-3
CDR3 DNA: TGTGCCAGCAGTGGTTTAAGAGATACGCAGTATTTT
CDR3 protein: CASSGLRDTQYF

V gene: TRBV29-1
clone size: .
D gene: .
J gene: TRBJ2-1
CDR3 DNA: TGCAGCGTTGAATTTAGGACTGCCTTTTCTGAGCAGTTCTTC
CDR3 protein: CSVEFRTAFSEQFF

V gene: TRBV5-4
clone size: .
D gene: TRBD2
J gene: TRBJ2-1
CDR3 DNA: TGTGCCAGCAGCTTGGGTAGCGGGGATATAAATGAGCAGTTCTTC
CDR3 protein: CASSLGSGDINEQFF